This TCR beta chain was sequenced during a study of shared clonotypes between healthy human individuals. Study-wide results and caveats: Around 4.9% of naive CD4 clonotypes were shared across a few donors.

The authors distributed each subset's genomic DNA evenly over several immunoSEQ plates. Clones were sequenced by immunoSEQ multiplex PCR, and TCRdb holds only the in-frame ones, with some missing. The sample yields 900,000 to 1,200,000 clones, around three quarters seen once. Germline lookup yields CDR1 MNHNY and CDR2 SVGAGI (reference sequence). The CDR3 totals 15 residues. Trimming took 5 bases from V and 4 from J, leaving 17 bases between them. Concerning this clone: Its antigen is unknown.

The sample comprised memory CD4+ T cells from PBMCs. Documented subset: CD45RA-negative fraction. The chain links TRBV6-6 to TRBJ1-1; D gene ambiguous. The clonotype comes from a man between 18 and 35 years old in good health. Some clones in this sample may be carry-over from other donors' samples. The CDR3: CASSPSTLRGTEAFF. CDR3 nucleotides: TGTGCCAGCAGTCCCTCTACCTTGCGCGGCACTGAAGCTTTCTTT.